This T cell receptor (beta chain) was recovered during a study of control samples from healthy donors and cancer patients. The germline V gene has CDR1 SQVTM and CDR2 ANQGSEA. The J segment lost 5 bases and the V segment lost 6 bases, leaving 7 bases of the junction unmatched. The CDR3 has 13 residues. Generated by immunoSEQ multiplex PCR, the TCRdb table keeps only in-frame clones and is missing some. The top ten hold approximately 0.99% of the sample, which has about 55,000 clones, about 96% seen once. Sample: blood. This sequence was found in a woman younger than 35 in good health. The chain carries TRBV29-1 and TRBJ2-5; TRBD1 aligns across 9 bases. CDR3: CSVEQGAGETQYF. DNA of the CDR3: TGCAGCGTCGAACAGGGGGCCGGGGAGACCCAGTACTTC.